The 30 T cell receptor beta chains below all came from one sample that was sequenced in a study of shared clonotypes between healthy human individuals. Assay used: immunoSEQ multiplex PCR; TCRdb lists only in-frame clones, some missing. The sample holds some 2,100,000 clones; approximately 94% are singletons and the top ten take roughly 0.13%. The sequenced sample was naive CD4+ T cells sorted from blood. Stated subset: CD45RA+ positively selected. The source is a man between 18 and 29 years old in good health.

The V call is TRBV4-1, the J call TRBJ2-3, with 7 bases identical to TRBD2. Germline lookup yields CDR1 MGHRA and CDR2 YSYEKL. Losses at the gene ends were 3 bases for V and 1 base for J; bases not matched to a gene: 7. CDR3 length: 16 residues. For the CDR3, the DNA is TGCGCCAGCAGCCACGGACTAGGTCGGGGCACAGATACGCAGTATTTT. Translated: CASSHGLGRGTDTQYF.

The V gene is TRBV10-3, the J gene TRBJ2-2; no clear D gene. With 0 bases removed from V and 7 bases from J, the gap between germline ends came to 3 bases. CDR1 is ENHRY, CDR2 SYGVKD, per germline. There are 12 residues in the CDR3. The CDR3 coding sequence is TGTGCCATCAGTGAGTCGATCGGGGAGCTGTTTTTT. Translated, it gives CAISESIGELFF.

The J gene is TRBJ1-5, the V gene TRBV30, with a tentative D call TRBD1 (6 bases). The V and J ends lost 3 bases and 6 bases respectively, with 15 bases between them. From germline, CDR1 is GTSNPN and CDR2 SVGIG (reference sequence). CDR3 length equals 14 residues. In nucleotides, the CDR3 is TGTGCCTGGAGAGACGGGGGGCGAAGTCAGCCCCAGCATTTT. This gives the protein CAWRDGGRSQPQHF.

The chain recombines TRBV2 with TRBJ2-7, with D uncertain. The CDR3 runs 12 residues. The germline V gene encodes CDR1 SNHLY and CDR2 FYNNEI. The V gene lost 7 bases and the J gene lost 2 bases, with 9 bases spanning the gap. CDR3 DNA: TGTGCCAGCAAATCCGTCCCCTACGAGCAGTACTTC. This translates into CASKSVPYEQYF.

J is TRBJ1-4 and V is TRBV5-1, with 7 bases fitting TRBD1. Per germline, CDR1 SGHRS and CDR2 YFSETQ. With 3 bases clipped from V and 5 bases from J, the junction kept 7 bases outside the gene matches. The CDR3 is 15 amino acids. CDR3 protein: CASSSHLGGNEKLFF. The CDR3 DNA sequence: TGCGCCAGCAGCTCCCACTTAGGGGGCAATGAAAAACTGTTTTTT.

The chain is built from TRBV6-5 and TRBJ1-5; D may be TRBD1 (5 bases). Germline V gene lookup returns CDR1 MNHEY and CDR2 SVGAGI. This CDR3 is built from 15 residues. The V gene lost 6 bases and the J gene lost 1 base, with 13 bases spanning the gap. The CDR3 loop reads CASSPGRGSNQPQHF. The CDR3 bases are TGTGCCAGCAGCCCCGGTAGGGGCAGCAATCAGCCCCAGCATTTT.

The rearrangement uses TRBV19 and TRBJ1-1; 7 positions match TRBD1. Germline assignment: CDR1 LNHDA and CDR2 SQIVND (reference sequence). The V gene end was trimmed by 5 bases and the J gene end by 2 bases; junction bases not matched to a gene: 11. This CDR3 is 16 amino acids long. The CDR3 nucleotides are TGTGCCAGTAGTGCATACAGGGGAGGGGGCAACACTGAAGCTTTCTTT. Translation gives CASSAYRGGGNTEAFF.

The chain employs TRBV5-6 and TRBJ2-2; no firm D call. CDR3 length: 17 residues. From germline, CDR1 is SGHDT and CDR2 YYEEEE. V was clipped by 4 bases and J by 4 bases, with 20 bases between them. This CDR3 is CASSLLRRTWGTGELFF. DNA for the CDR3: TGTGCCAGCAGCCTATTGCGACGGACGTGGGGCACCGGGGAGCTGTTTTTT.

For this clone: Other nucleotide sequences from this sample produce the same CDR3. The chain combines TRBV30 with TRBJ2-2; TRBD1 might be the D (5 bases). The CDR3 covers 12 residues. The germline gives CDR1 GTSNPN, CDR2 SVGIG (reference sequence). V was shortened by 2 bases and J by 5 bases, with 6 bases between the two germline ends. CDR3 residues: CAWSRGTGELFF. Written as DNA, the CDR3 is TGTGCCTGGAGTAGGGGAACCGGGGAGCTGTTTTTT.

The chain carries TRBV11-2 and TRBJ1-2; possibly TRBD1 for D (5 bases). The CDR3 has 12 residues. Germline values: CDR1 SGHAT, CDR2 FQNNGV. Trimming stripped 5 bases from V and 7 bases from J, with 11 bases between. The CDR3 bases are TGTGCCAGCAGCACAGGATTCTTTGGCTACACCTTC. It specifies CASSTGFFGYTF.

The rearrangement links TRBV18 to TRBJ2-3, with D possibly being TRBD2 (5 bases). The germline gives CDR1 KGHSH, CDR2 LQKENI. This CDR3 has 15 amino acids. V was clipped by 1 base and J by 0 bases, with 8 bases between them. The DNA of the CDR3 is TGTGCCAGCTCACCACGACGGGGTAGCACAGATACGCAGTATTTT. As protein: CASSPRRGSTDTQYF.

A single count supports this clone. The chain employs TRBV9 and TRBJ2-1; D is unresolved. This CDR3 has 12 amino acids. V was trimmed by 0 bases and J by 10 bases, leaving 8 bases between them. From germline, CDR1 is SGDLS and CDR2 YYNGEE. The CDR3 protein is CASSVVGQEQFF. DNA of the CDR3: TGTGCCAGCAGCGTAGTGGGCCAGGAGCAGTTCTTC.

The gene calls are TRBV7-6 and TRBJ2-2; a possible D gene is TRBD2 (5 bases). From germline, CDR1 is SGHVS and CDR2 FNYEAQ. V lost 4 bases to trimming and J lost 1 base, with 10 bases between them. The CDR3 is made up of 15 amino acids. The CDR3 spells CASSSWEMNTGELFF. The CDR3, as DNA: TGTGCCAGCAGCTCCTGGGAGATGAACACCGGGGAGCTGTTTTTT.

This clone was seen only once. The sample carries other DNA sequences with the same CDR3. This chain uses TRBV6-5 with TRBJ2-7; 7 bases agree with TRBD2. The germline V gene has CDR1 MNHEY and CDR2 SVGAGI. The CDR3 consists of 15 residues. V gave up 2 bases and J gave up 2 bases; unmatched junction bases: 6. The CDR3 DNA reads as TGTGCCAGCAGTTACGCTAGCGGCTCCGCCTACGAGCAGTACTTC. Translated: CASSYASGSAYEQYF.

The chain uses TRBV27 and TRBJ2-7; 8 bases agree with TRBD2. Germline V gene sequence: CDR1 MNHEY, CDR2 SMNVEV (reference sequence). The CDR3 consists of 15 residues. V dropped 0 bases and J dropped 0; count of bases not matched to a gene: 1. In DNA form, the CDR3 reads TGTGCCAGCAGTTTATCGGGGACTAGCTCCTACGAGCAGTACTTC. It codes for CASSLSGTSSYEQYF.

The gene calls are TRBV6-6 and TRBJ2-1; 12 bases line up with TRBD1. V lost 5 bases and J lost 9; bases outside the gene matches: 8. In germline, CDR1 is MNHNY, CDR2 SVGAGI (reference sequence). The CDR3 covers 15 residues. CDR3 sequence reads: CASSTTGTGGVEQFF. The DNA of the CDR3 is TGTGCCAGCAGTACGACCGGGACAGGGGGCGTTGAGCAGTTCTTC.

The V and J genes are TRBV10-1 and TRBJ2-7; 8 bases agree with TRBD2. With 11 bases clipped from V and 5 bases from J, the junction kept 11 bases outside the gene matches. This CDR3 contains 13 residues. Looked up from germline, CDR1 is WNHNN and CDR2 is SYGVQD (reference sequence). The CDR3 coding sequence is TGCGCCCCCGGGGGGGGTGGTTACCACGAGCAGTACTTC. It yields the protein CAPGGGGYHEQYF.

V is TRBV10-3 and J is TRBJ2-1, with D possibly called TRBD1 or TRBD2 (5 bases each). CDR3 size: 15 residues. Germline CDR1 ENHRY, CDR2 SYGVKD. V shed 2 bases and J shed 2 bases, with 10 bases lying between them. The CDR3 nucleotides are TGTGCCATCAGTGAGGAGGGGTTAGCCTACAATGAGCAGTTCTTC. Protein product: CAISEEGLAYNEQFF.

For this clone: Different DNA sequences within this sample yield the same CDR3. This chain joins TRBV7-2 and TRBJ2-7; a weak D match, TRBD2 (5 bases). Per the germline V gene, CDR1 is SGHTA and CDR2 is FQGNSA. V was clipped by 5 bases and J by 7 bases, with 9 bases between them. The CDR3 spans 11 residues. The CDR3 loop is CASSLRGEQYF. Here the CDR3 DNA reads TGTGCCAGCAGCCTACGAGGGGAGCAGTACTTC.

The CDR3 protein is CASSRQGSNEKLFF. The DNA of the CDR3 is TGTGCCAGCAGCAGACAGGGGTCTAATGAAAAACTGTTTTTT. This sequence joins TRBV2 and TRBJ1-4, with TRBD1 identical over 8 bases. V lost 6 bases and J lost 3; bases outside the gene matches: 3. The CDR3 consists of 14 residues. Germline CDR1 is SNHLY and CDR2 is FYNNEI.

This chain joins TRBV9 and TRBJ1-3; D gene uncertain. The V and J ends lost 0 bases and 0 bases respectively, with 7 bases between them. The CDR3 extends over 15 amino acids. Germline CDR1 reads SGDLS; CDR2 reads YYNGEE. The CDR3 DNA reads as TGTGCCAGCAGCGTAGCCCTGAGCTCTGGAAACACCATATATTTT. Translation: CASSVALSSGNTIYF.

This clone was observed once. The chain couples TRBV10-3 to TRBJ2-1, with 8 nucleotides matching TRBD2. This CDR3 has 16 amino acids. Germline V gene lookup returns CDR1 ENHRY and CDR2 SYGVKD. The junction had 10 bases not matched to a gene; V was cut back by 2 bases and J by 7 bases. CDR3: CAISEQGAGAGNEQFF. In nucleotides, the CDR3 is TGTGCCATCAGTGAGCAGGGAGCGGGAGCGGGTAATGAGCAGTTCTTC.

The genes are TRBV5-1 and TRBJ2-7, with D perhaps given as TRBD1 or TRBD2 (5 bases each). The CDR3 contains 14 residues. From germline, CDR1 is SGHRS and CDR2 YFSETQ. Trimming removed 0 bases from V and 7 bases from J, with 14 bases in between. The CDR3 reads CASSLAFGTGEQYF. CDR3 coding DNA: TGCGCCAGCAGCTTGGCTTTTGGGACGGGGGAGCAGTACTTC.

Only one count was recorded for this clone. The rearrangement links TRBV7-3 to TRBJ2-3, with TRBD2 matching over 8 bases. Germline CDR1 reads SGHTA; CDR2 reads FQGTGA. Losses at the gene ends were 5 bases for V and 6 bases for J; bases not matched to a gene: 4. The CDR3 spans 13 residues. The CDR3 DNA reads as TGTGCCAGCAGCCAGCGGGAGAGGGATACGCAGTATTTT. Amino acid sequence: CASSQRERDTQYF.

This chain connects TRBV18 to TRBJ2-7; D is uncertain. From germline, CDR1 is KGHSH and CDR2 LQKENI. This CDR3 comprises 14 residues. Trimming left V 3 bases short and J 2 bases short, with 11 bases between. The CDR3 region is CASSPWQDPYEQYF. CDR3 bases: TGTGCCAGCTCACCGTGGCAGGACCCCTACGAGCAGTACTTC.

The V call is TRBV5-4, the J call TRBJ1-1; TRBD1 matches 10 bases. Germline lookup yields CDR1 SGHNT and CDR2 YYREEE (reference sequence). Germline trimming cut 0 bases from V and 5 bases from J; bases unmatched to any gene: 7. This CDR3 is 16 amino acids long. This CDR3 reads CASSLGDRGRGTEAFF. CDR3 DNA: TGTGCCAGCAGCTTGGGTGACAGGGGGCGAGGGACTGAAGCTTTCTTT.

For the CDR3, the DNA is TGTGCCAGCTCACCCGGGACAGGGGTGCAGACCCAGTACTTC. Translating it yields CASSPGTGVQTQYF. The V call is TRBV18, the J call TRBJ2-5; TRBD1 matches 10 bases. V was clipped by 3 bases and J by 6 bases; unmatched bases: 4. CDR3 length: 14 residues. The germline CDR1 and CDR2 sequences are KGHSH and LQKENI.

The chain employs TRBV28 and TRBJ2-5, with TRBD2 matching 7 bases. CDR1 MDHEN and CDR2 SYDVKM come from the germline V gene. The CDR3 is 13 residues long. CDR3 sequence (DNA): TGTGCAGGTGCTAGCGGAAATCAAGAGACCCAGTACTTC. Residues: CAGASGNQETQYF.

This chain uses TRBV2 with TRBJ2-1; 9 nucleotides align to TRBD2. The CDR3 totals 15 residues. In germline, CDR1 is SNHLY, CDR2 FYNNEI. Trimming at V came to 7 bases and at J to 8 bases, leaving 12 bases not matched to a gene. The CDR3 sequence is CASIPRAGGRDEQFF. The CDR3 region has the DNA TGTGCCAGCATCCCCCGAGCGGGGGGCAGGGATGAGCAGTTCTTC.

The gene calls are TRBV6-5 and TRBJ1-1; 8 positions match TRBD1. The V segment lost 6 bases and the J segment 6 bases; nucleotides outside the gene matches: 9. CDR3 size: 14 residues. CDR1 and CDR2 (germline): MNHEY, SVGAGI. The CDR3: CASSRTGSVAEAFF. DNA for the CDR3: TGTGCCAGCAGCAGGACAGGGAGCGTCGCTGAAGCTTTCTTT.